This note documents a single TCR beta chain sequence. Its target is not known. Mismatch with germline at one junction end may stem from a read error. These data belong to a study of blood T cells in healthy people across ages. The use of a sample-barcoded 5' primer and a J-beta primer mix characterized a second PCR of roughly 7 to 11 cycles. Using its own MiXCR run on the 5' RACE reads, TCRdb lists one record per CDR3 protein. The sample consists of around 800,000 distinct CDR3 sequences, 20% to 30% of them appearing once. Germline V CDR1 and CDR2: DFQATT, SNEGSKA (reference sequence). CDR3 length: 16 residues. Study-level findings and limits: Higher diversity and more naive CD4+ cells were features of long-lived donors, compared to aged donors.

The data also belong to a second study, concerning T cells of mothers and their children. Turning to that study: Across the analysis, no persistent microchimeric T cell clones were detected.

The sequenced sample was blood. The V call is TRBV20-1, the J call TRBJ2-5, with 7 bases lining up with TRBD2. This receptor was identified in a boy between 10 and 17 years old in good health. CDR3 residues: CSARPPGGQRGHRTFF. For the CDR3, the DNA is TGCAGTGCTAGACCGCCCGGAGGCCAGCGGGGTCATAGAACGTTCTTC.